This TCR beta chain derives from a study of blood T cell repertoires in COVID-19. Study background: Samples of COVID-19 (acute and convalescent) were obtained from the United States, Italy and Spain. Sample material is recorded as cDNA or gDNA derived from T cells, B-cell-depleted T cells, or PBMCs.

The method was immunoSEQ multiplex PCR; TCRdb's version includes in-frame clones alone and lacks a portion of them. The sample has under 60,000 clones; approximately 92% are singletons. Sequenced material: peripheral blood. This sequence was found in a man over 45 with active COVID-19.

The CDR3: CASSYTRQTGTTEAFF. DNA for the CDR3: TGTGCCAGCAGTTATACGAGACAGACTGGGACAACTGAAGCTTTCTTT. The chain recombines TRBV6-5 with TRBJ1-1, with D perhaps TRBD1 (6 bases). V was shortened by 3 bases and J by 5 bases, with 19 bases between the two germline ends. Germline V CDR1 and CDR2: MNHEY, SVGAGI. There are 16 residues in the CDR3.